The 14 T cell receptor beta chains listed next were all sequenced from one sample in a study of molecular identifiers for immune sequencing clone quantification. TCRdb used MiXCR to reprocess the PCR reads, holding one entry per CDR3 protein. The data contain hundreds of thousands of distinct CDR3 sequences, 25% of them singletons. The sequenced sample consisted of naive CD8+ T cells from blood, with Jurkat cell RNA spiked in. The subset was: FACS-sorted CD8+CD4-CCR7+CD45RA+ naive T cells. The receptors originated from a human donor in good health. Some libraries in this study had Jurkat cell RNA spiked in.

The rearrangement joins TRBV9 to TRBJ1-4, with a possible D match to TRBD1 (6 bases). This CDR3 has 16 amino acids. Germline values: CDR1 SGDLS, CDR2 YYNGEE. Between the trimmed V and J ends, which lost 4 bases and 9 bases, there was a span of 22 bases. CDR3: CASSLNRGGKNKKLFF. For the CDR3, the DNA is TGTGCCAGCAGCCTAAACCGGGGGGGCAAGAATAAAAAACTGTTTTTT.

This clonotype was observed many times. V gene TRBV5-4 combines with J gene TRBJ1-2; unclear D gene. The CDR3 consists of 14 residues. Germline V gives CDR1 SGHNT, CDR2 YYREEE (reference sequence). Between the trimmed V and J ends, which lost 2 bases and 0 bases, there was a span of 8 bases. The CDR3 spells CASSFAGANYGYTF. CDR3 coding DNA: TGTGCCAGCAGCTTCGCAGGAGCTAACTATGGCTACACCTTC.

In its sample, this clonotype was seen a few times. V is TRBV7-9 and J is TRBJ2-3, with no clear D. CDR3 length: 14 amino acids. Per the germline V gene, CDR1 is SEHNR and CDR2 is FQNEAQ (reference sequence). V was clipped by 8 bases and J by 6 bases, with 18 bases between them. The DNA for the CDR3 is TGTGCCAGCGTAGAGGAGTTACAGCCGGATACGCAGTATTTT. Residues: CASVEELQPDTQYF.

The chain uses TRBV19 and TRBJ2-5; D not resolved. The CDR3 has 13 amino acids. The V gene lost 6 bases and the J gene lost 1 base, with 9 bases spanning the gap. In germline, CDR1 is LNHDA, CDR2 SQIVND (reference sequence). CDR3 sequence (DNA): TGTGCCAGTAGCGCATCCCTCCAAGAGACCCAGTACTTC. Its translation: CASSASLQETQYF.

In this sample, this clonotype turned up a few times. The V and J genes are TRBV4-3 and TRBJ2-7; D perhaps matches TRBD1 (6 bases). Trimming took 6 bases from V and 0 from J, leaving 12 bases between them. Germline V CDR1 and CDR2: LGHNA, YSLEER. The CDR3 has 14 amino acids. CDR3 nucleotides: TGCGCCAGCAGTCAGACAGGAACCTCCTACGAGCAGTACTTC. Translating gives CASSQTGTSYEQYF.

This clonotype was seen at least ten times. V is TRBV7-9 and J is TRBJ1-2; D unresolved. The germline V gene encodes CDR1 SEHNR and CDR2 FQNEAQ (reference sequence). V lost 11 bases and J lost 5, with 12 bases in between. The CDR3 has 11 amino acids. As DNA, the CDR3 is TGTGCCGTCGTGGTCTATTATGGCTACACCTTC. It encodes CAVVVYYGYTF.

About this clonotype: A junction boundary mismatches the germline segment, possibly from a read error. The V and J genes are TRBV5-1 and TRBJ1-1; perhaps TRBD1 as D (5 bases). From germline, CDR1 is SGHRS and CDR2 YFSETQ. The CDR3 is 15 residues long. The CDR3 sequence: CASRLERGLGTEAFF. The CDR3 bases are TGCGCCAGCCGCTTGGAGAGGGGTCTTGGCACTGAAGCTTTCTTT.

Concerning this clonotype: A far larger clone is just one base off, so this is likely a read error. CDR3 amino acids: CASSPRQSSGNTIYF. The CDR3 DNA sequence: TGCGCCAGCAGCCCCCGACAGTCCTCTGGAAACACCATATATTTT. This sequence joins TRBV4-3 and TRBJ1-3; maybe TRBD1 (5 bases). In germline, CDR1 is LGHNA, CDR2 YSLEER. The CDR3 consists of 15 residues. V gave up 4 bases and J gave up 0 bases, with 10 bases separating them.

This clonotype was picked up a small number of times. The chain carries TRBV14 and TRBJ2-1; D is perhaps TRBD1 or TRBD2 (5 bases each). Germline CDR1 SGHDN, CDR2 FVKESK. The length of the CDR3 is 13 residues. The V and J ends lost 6 bases and 7 bases respectively, with 13 bases between them. The CDR3: CASSTGTRNEQFF. As DNA, the CDR3 is TGTGCCAGCAGTACCGGGACGAGGAATGAGCAGTTCTTC.

This clonotype was detected only a few times. Given a far larger clone just one base away, this is likely a sequencing read error. V usage is TRBV13 and J usage is TRBJ1-5, with no clear D. Looked up from germline, CDR1 is PRHDT and CDR2 is FYEKMQ (reference sequence). The CDR3 spans 13 residues. The CDR3 DNA reads as TGTGCCGGCAGCTTAGGCGGAGGCCAGCCCCAGCATTTT. Residues: CAGSLGGGQPQHF.

Concerning this clonotype itself: This may be a read error: a much more frequent sequence differs by one nucleotide. The genes are TRBV4-1 and TRBJ2-7; the D call may be TRBD1 or TRBD2 (5 bases each). The CDR3 consists of 15 residues. V was cut by 5 bases and J by 5 bases, with 19 bases left in between. Looked up from germline, CDR1 is MGHRA and CDR2 is YSYEKL. This CDR3 reads CASSYAPGPLNEQYF. The CDR3 DNA sequence: TGCGCCAGCAGCTACGCCCCGGGACCGCTGAACGAGCAGTACTTC.

This clonotype showed up just a few times. This chain joins TRBV12-5 and TRBJ2-5; the D is unclear. The CDR3 contains 12 residues. Germline V gives CDR1 LGHNT, CDR2 FRNRAP. Trimming pared 6 bases from V and 4 bases from J, leaving 9 bases between. In DNA, the CDR3 is TGTGCTAGTGGAGACACGGGAGAGACCCAGTACTTC. Translated: CASGDTGETQYF.

This clonotype came up many times. The rearrangement links TRBV3-1 to TRBJ2-2; D possibly corresponds to TRBD1 (6 bases). The CDR3 is 13 residues long. Germline V lookup: CDR1 LGHDT, CDR2 YNNKEL (reference sequence). Trimming removed 5 bases from V and 6 bases from J, with 10 bases in between. CDR3 sequence reads: CASSSYRAGELFF. CDR3 sequence (DNA): TGTGCCAGCAGCTCATACAGGGCCGGGGAGCTGTTTTTT.

This clonotype has more than one count but fewer than ten. V gene TRBV27 combines with J gene TRBJ2-7; D may be TRBD2 (5 bases). The CDR3 has 19 amino acids. The V and J ends lost 2 bases and 3 bases respectively, with 26 bases between them. CDR1 is MNHEY and CDR2 is SMNVEV in the germline V gene (reference sequence). Here the CDR3 reads CASSLAGGDHVGLFYEQYF. For the CDR3, the DNA is TGTGCCAGCAGTTTAGCAGGAGGAGACCACGTTGGGCTCTTCTACGAGCAGTACTTC.